This T cell receptor (beta chain) derives from a study of blood T cell repertoires in COVID-19. Across the study: Both acute and convalescent COVID-19 samples were obtained from the United States, Italy and Spain. T cells, B-cell-depleted T cells, or PBMCs provided the cDNA or gDNA that served as material.

Authors' processing steps: Nucleated cell number was recorded as an estimate derived from reference gene primer amplification. Assay used: immunoSEQ multiplex PCR; TCRdb lists only in-frame clones, some missing. The V and J calls and clone size were taken over from that table, and D and trimming were inferred from the DNA. The table lists 150,000 or so clones, over 70% of them singletons. This CDR3 region has 18 residues. V was pared by 2 bases and J by 0 bases, with 17 bases between. CDR1 is SEHNR and CDR2 is FQNEAQ in the germline V gene (reference sequence). Clinical histories supplied by participants themselves formed the basis of cohort assignment.

This rearrangement joins TRBV7-9 to TRBJ2-1, with D maybe TRBD2 (6 bases). Sequencing was carried out using PBMCs or T cells enriched from blood (not recorded which). This clonotype was obtained from a woman aged 50 to 60 in a cohort exposed to, infected with or recovered from COVID-19 (not recorded which). CDR3 in amino acids: CASSLHLGSGSSYNEQFF. The CDR3 DNA sequence: TGTGCCAGCAGCTTACACCTGGGTAGCGGCAGCTCCTACAATGAGCAGTTCTTC.